Detailed here is one TCR beta chain. This clonotype was counted between two and nine times. The clone's antigen remains unknown. One base away there is no much larger clone; base qualities are not given. This sample is drawn from a study of naive and memory T cell subsets listed by TCRdb under 2017. Regarding the complete study: The figure summarizing these samples reported some 10 blood donors, 7 tuberculin skin test biopsies and 3 saline control biopsies. PCR2 was typically a SYBR Green qPCR stopped at a set threshold; low-input samples could instead use end-point PCR (around 6 cycles).

Libraries were prepared through 5' RACE. The ligated cDNA was amplified by four rounds of PCR, in which nested alpha and beta constant region primers were used together with the SP2 primer. TCR RNA was reverse transcribed with SuperScript IV using alpha and beta constant region primers for the blood and skin samples. T4 RNA ligase 1 was used to ligate an oligonucleotide containing the Illumina SP2 primer and a UMI to the 3' end of the cDNA. To prevent hairpin formation, the 12-nucleotide UMI was made up of two random hexamers with an eight-base spacer between them. From the second PCR onward, the TCR alpha and beta chain libraries were handled separately, and dual indexing was used for multiplexing. After pooling, the indexed libraries were analyzed by capillary electrophoresis and sequenced on either an Illumina MiSeq or NextSeq. To boost base diversity and improve cluster recognition, PhiX DNA at 5-7% was spiked into the libraries. The published analysis was carried out like this. UMIs were extracted from read 2 by Demultiplexor and combined with the TCR sequence from read 1, and reads were split according to sample indices. Decombinator identified V and J genes and V-J junctions, assigning each TCR a five-part identifier including V and J deletions. Collapsinator used UMIs to correct sequencing errors and PCR amplification heterogeneity, yielding UMI-based abundance per TCR. CDR3Translator converted identifiers to nucleotide sequence, translated to amino acids, and extracted CDR3 regions using terminal motifs. Error-corrected alpha and beta TCR counts from blood and skin were compared after normalization to input RNA amount. Through fastp at Q25 and MiXCR, TCRdb rebuilt clones from the public reads, retaining in-frame beta chains. Each record represents a unique CDR3 protein, reported with the most common genes and DNA among its rows. Clone size and V and J calls follow TCRdb, not the original study. The sample table records more than 45,000 distinct CDR3 sequences; 7.2% of these occur just once. The ten most abundant clones make up about a tenth of the sample.

The study at large found these results: The potential sensitivity of the RNA-based method to TCR transcript changes with T cell activation and differentiation was acknowledged.

Using 3' ligation of a UMI-containing oligonucleotide to TCR cDNA, the study laid out a robust and sensitive protocol to amplify, sequence and analyze TCRs. Whole blood analysis involved drawing roughly 2.4 ml of peripheral blood from adult healthy volunteers into Tempus tubes and then extracting RNA following the manufacturer's instructions. Total RNA, without cell sorting, was DNase treated with RQ1 DNase before reverse transcription, targeting about 1 to 1000 ng input. Libraries were prepared from skin biopsies and whole blood so that pipeline robustness could be tested in samples in which T cells form a minority population. Ends trimmed: V by 0 bases, J by 5 bases; bases unmatched to a gene: 11. Including the terminal cysteine and phenylalanine, the CDR3 comprises 19 residues. Only the CDR3 region is kept as DNA, spanning 57 bases read in frame from base 1. The germline V gene encodes CDR1 MNHEY and CDR2 SMNVEV (reference sequence).

This receptor was identified in a male donor in good health. The V and J segments used are TRBV27 and TRBJ2-1; TRBD2 agrees with 12 junctional bases. The CDR3 amino acid sequence is: CASSLSRLAGVGVDNEQFF. The sequence in DNA is TGTGCCAGCAGTTTATCGAGACTAGCGGGAGTGGGGGTAGACAATGAGCAGTTCTTC.